These T cell receptor beta chains were read from a single sample in a study of shared clonotypes between healthy human individuals. TCRdb's copy holds only in-frame clones and misses some; the assay was immunoSEQ multiplex PCR. The sample includes around 200,000 clones, 66% of them seen just once. Specimen: memory CD4+ T cells sorted from blood. The receptors were sampled from a man under 40 in good health. CDR3s include the opening cysteine and the closing phenylalanine or tryptophan. Each record gives: V gene, D gene, clone size, J gene, CDR3 length, CDR3 protein, CDR3 DNA. D genes are given only for firm matches. Where a row states a size, it is once, few, many or the class of an expanded clone; other rows omit it.

v_gene: TRBV2; d_gene: TRBD1; abundance: .; j_gene: TRBJ1-4; len: 14; CDR3aa: CASRPGQGSEKLFF; CDR3nt: TGTGCCAGCAGACCGGGACAGGGGTCGGAAAAACTGTTTTTT
v_gene: TRBV18; d_gene: .; abundance: once; j_gene: TRBJ2-3; len: 13; CDR3aa: CASSPSLADTQYF; CDR3nt: TGTGCCAGCTCACCTTCTTTAGCAGATACGCAGTATTTT
v_gene: TRBV6-1; d_gene: .; abundance: once; j_gene: TRBJ2-1; len: 15; CDR3aa: CASSEGFSSYNEQFF; CDR3nt: TGTGCCAGCAGTGAAGGATTCAGCTCCTACAATGAGCAGTTCTTC
v_gene: TRBV6-6; d_gene: TRBD1; abundance: .; j_gene: TRBJ1-5; len: 14; CDR3aa: CASIPGGSNQPQHF; CDR3nt: TGTGCCAGCATCCCAGGGGGAAGCAATCAGCCCCAGCATTTT
v_gene: TRBV15; d_gene: .; abundance: many; j_gene: TRBJ1-4; len: 14; CDR3aa: CATSRSPRGEKLFF; CDR3nt: TGTGCCACCAGCAGGTCACCCCGGGGTGAAAAACTGTTTTTT
v_gene: TRBV2; d_gene: .; abundance: .; j_gene: TRBJ2-1; len: 16; CDR3aa: CASSEVRDSYYNEQFF; CDR3nt: TGTGCCAGCAGTGAAGTGAGAGACAGCTACTACAATGAGCAGTTCTTC
v_gene: TRBV4-1; d_gene: TRBD2; abundance: many; j_gene: TRBJ2-3; len: 16; CDR3aa: CASSFQLAESTDTQYF; CDR3nt: TGCGCCAGCAGCTTTCAACTAGCGGAGAGCACAGATACGCAGTATTTT
v_gene: TRBV5-4; d_gene: .; abundance: .; j_gene: TRBJ2-2; len: 15; CDR3aa: CASSSRVGNPGELFF; CDR3nt: TGTGCCAGCAGCTCCCGGGTGGGGAATCCCGGGGAGCTGTTTTTT
v_gene: TRBV10-3; d_gene: TRBD1; abundance: .; j_gene: TRBJ1-1; len: 14; CDR3aa: CAISYDRGRTEAFF; CDR3nt: TGTGCCATCAGTTACGACAGGGGCCGCACTGAAGCTTTCTTT
v_gene: TRBV14; d_gene: .; abundance: few; j_gene: TRBJ1-1; len: 14; CDR3aa: CASSQMGVGGKAFF; CDR3nt: TGTGCCAGCAGCCAGATGGGGGTCGGCGGGAAAGCTTTCTTT